Sequencing of this T cell receptor beta chain was carried out in a study of CD8+CD57+ T cells in acquired aplastic anemia. V shed 4 bases and J 6 bases; nucleotides not matched to a gene: 2. There are 13 residues in the CDR3. Per germline, CDR1 MGHDK and CDR2 SYGVNS. The use of genomic DNA as template underpinned the TCR beta VDJ and CDR3 profiling. Each CDR3 protein gets one entry after TCRdb re-called the reads with MiXCR. The sample carries over 45,000 distinct CDR3 sequences, roughly 69% recorded once. The chain uses TRBV25-1 and TRBJ2-3, with 9 nucleotides matching TRBD2. The receptor was derived from a human donor in good health, serving as a control. Sequencing was carried out using sorted CD4+, CD8+, or CD8+CD57+ T cells (not recorded which) from PBMCs. CDR3 sequence reads: CASSVLAGDTQYF. DNA of the CDR3: TGTGCCAGCAGTGTCCTAGCGGGGGATACGCAGTATTTT.